What follows describes a single TCR beta chain. Its cognate antigen has yet to be identified. Per-base quality was not reported, and no clone a single base away is much larger than it. TCRbeta CDR3 regions were amplified from genomic DNA using the immunoSEQ Assay, a bias-controlled multiplex PCR. Regarding the original processing steps: Within the assay, amplification of reference gene primers was used to estimate how many nucleated cells each sample contained. Sequence reads were collapsed and filtered to measure the absolute abundance of every unique TCRbeta CDR3 rearrangement. Productive Simpson clonality was computed per sample as the square root of Simpson's diversity index over productive rearrangements. Here the immuneACCESS table is served through TCRdb, limited to in-frame sequences with V and J called. Missing clones are a known gap in these copies; in checked studies unresolved V genes cover under half, and the rest lacks a known reason. V and J calls and clone size are given by that table; D and trimming were obtained from the DNA. Within this sample are about 270,000 clones, with around four fifths of them counted one time only. The ten most abundant clones make up around 4% of the sample.

The collaborating institutions used their own protocols to collect whole blood in K2EDTA tubes. For TCRbeta analysis, collaborators shipped samples as frozen whole blood, isolated PBMCs, or DNA extracted from either of those sample types. The germline V gene sets CDR1 to MNHEY and CDR2 to SVGAGI. Deletion took 5 bases off V and 9 bases off J, with a span of 16 bases between the germline ends. Spanning cysteine to phenylalanine, the CDR3 consists of 13 amino acids. Only the CDR3 region is kept as DNA, spanning 39 bases read in frame from base 1. The record originates from a study of blood T cell repertoires in COVID-19 (TCRdb year 2020). For the wider study: The collaborator samples originated in the United States, Italy and Spain and spanned the acute and convalescent phases of COVID-19. Where available, HLA class I and class II types were obtained from metadata supplied by the sample provider rather than from assay-based typing. The prospective study material was composed of cDNA or gDNA derived from T cells, B-cell-depleted T cells, or PBMCs. Subjects who had been exposed to COVID-19, were actively infected with it, or had recovered from it provided the deeply sampled blood TCRbeta repertoires that made up the dataset. Samples were obtained from the ongoing ImmuneRACE study (first 160 participants) and from approximately 1,200 subjects provided by 6 global collaborators. Nearly every sample came with metadata listing a de-identified subject ID, COVID-19 status, age in years and sex. A freely available public database, intended as a resource for researchers studying the immune response to SARS-CoV-2, is where the repertoires were released.

Here is what the overall study found, with its caveats: The quantity of clinical and demographic metadata differed by source and by participant and was supplied without curation.

Sequencing used peripheral blood. This TCR derives from a woman between 45 and 60 years old with active or convalescent COVID-19. This chain joins TRBV6-5 to TRBJ1-2, with a tentative D gene TRBD1 over 5 matching bases. The DNA is TGTGCCAGCAGTCCATTTCAGGGTTCCAGCTACACCTTC. It is translated as CASSPFQGSSYTF.